The 12 T cell receptor beta chains below come from one sample, sequenced in a study of blood T cell repertoires in COVID-19. Measured with immunoSEQ multiplex PCR; TCRdb has only the in-frame clones, and not every one. Of roughly 360,000 clones in the sample, around 83% were seen once. The sample was PBMCs or T cells enriched from blood (not recorded which). Receptor source: a woman aged 45-65 years who had recovered from COVID-19.

J is TRBJ2-5 and V is TRBV5-1; 8 bases map to TRBD1. Germline V gene data show CDR1 as SGHRS and CDR2 as YFSETQ. Trimming removed 0 bases from V and 3 bases from J; junction bases left unmatched: 4. CDR3 length: 15 residues. The CDR3 region has the DNA TGCGCCAGCAGCTTGGACCAGGGGGCGAAAGAGACCCAGTACTTC. This encodes CASSLDQGAKETQYF.

The V call is TRBV14, the J call TRBJ2-3; D remains ambiguous. The V gene lost 4 bases and the J gene lost 6 bases, with 8 bases spanning the gap. Germline V gene sequence: CDR1 SGHDN, CDR2 FVKESK. The CDR3 has 12 residues. The CDR3 loop reads CASSPGWDTQYF. The CDR3 nucleotides are TGTGCCAGCAGCCCCGGGTGGGATACGCAGTATTTT.

The CDR3 region has the DNA TGTGCCAGCAGTTATTCGTCTAGCCAGGGGTGGAATGAGCAGTTCTTC. The encoded protein is CASSYSSSQGWNEQFF. The chain is built from TRBV6-2 or TRBV6-3 and TRBJ2-1, with D possibly matching TRBD1 (6 bases). V lost 3 bases and J lost 7, with 19 bases in between. The germline CDR1 and CDR2 sequences are MNHEY and SVGEGT. The CDR3 extends over 16 amino acids.

The chain combines TRBV3-1 (or the pseudogene TRBV3-2) with TRBJ1-5, with TRBD1 matching over 8 bases. From germline, CDR1 is LGHDT and CDR2 YNNKEL (reference sequence). The J segment lost 2 bases and the V segment lost 6 bases, leaving 15 bases of the junction unmatched. CDR3 length equals 18 residues. The CDR3 is CASSSRGRVGDGNQPQHF. In DNA form, the CDR3 reads TGTGCCAGCAGTAGCAGGGGGCGCGTAGGGGACGGCAATCAGCCCCAGCATTTT.

Written as DNA, the CDR3 is TGTGCCAGCAGCCAAGAGGGAGAGACGATAGCTAACTATGGCTACACCTTC. Translated, it gives CASSQEGETIANYGYTF. This rearrangement joins TRBV3-1 (or the pseudogene TRBV3-2) to TRBJ1-2; D gene ambiguous. This CDR3 is 17 amino acids long. Per the germline V gene, CDR1 is LGHDT and CDR2 is YNNKEL (reference sequence). V was cut by 0 bases and J by 0 bases, with 14 bases left in between.

The V gene is TRBV3-1 (or the pseudogene TRBV3-2), the J gene TRBJ1-2; D is perhaps TRBD1 (6 bases). V lost 1 base and J lost 4, with 10 bases in between. The length of the CDR3 is 14 residues. In germline, CDR1 is LGHDT, CDR2 YNNKEL (reference sequence). The CDR3 region is CASSQAGHPYGYTF. The CDR3 region has the DNA TGTGCCAGCAGCCAAGCGGGACACCCCTATGGCTACACCTTC.

The chain is built from TRBV19 and TRBJ1-2, with D possibly TRBD1 on 5 matching bases. The CDR3 contains 18 residues. Germline V CDR1 and CDR2: LNHDA, SQIVND (reference sequence). V was pared by 3 bases and J by 0 bases, with 20 bases between. The CDR3 region is CASSIGRAKSFTNYGYTF. DNA for the CDR3: TGTGCCAGTAGTATCGGCAGGGCAAAATCCTTTACTAACTATGGCTACACCTTC.

V and J are TRBV4-1 and TRBJ2-5, with TRBD2 matching over 10 bases. The CDR3 length is 17 residues. V lost 3 bases to trimming and J lost 2 bases; unmatched junction nucleotides: 9. Germline V gene sequence: CDR1 MGHRA, CDR2 YSYEKL. The CDR3 is CASSQEGAGGPQETQYF. CDR3 nucleotide sequence: TGCGCCAGCAGCCAGGAGGGAGCGGGAGGGCCACAAGAGACCCAGTACTTC.

The chain carries TRBV6-5 and TRBJ2-1; 10 bases map to TRBD2. The CDR3 runs 15 residues. V lost 0 bases to trimming and J lost 10 bases; unmatched junction nucleotides: 6. Germline loops: CDR1 MNHEY, CDR2 SVGAGI. Written as DNA, the CDR3 is TGTGCCAGCAGTTACTCGGCTAGCGGGAGAGGCGAGCAGTTCTTC. This codes for CASSYSASGRGEQFF.

The rearrangement joins TRBV30 to TRBJ1-4; D possibly corresponds to TRBD1 (5 bases). From germline, CDR1 is GTSNPN and CDR2 SVGIG (reference sequence). Trimming removed 0 bases from V and 7 bases from J, with 15 bases in between. The CDR3 is made up of 15 amino acids. The CDR3 protein is CAWSVWGRDSEKLFF. Here the CDR3 DNA reads TGTGCCTGGAGTGTTTGGGGCAGGGACTCTGAAAAACTGTTTTTT.

The chain joins TRBV7-9 to TRBJ1-4, with D tentatively TRBD1 (6 bases). The V and J ends lost 5 bases and 1 base respectively, with 26 bases between them. The CDR3 spans 20 residues. Germline V CDR1 and CDR2: SEHNR, FQNEAQ (reference sequence). This CDR3 reads CASSMGTIALKTETNEKLFF. The CDR3 bases are TGTGCCAGCAGCATGGGGACAATCGCCCTGAAGACAGAAACTAATGAAAAACTGTTTTTT.

The rearrangement links TRBV27 to TRBJ2-7; D is possibly TRBD1 (6 bases). The CDR3 spans 15 residues. Deletions cut 6 bases from V and 5 bases from J, with 20 bases between. Looked up from germline, CDR1 is MNHEY and CDR2 is SMNVEV (reference sequence). CDR3 amino acids: CASSQQGRGRDEQYF. CDR3 sequence (DNA): TGTGCCAGCAGCCAACAGGGCCGGGGACGAGACGAGCAGTACTTC.